The rows below give T cell receptor beta chains drawn from one sample of a study of blood T cell repertoires in COVID-19. Produced via immunoSEQ multiplex PCR; TCRdb's table is partial and in-frame only. The table shows around 56,000 clones, with around 67% occurring only once. The sequencing sample was made of peripheral blood. These receptors originate from a woman between 65 and 79 years old with acute or convalescent COVID-19. The CDR3 runs from the conserved cysteine through the conserved F or W.

>TRBV19
CASSIKGQPNYEQYF
>TRBV3-1/TRBV3-2
CATSFTNTYGYTF
>TRBV12-3/TRBV12-4
CASSIDSNAEAFF
>TRBV21-1
CASSSDRGTGELFF
>TRBV27
CASSFGGPQHSAGELFF
>TRBV6-5
CASRQRGRDTQYF
>TRBV6-5
CASSYSNTGFGYTF
>TRBV12-5
CASGLYRGGVGRPQETQYF
>TRBV5-1
CASSFPTGDTGELFF
>TRBV4-1
CASSQDPNRSRLKGPEAFF
>TRBV11-2
CASSPTGSAGTGELFF
>TRBV7-8
CASSTNRAGSGYGYTF
>TRBV4-1
CASSRDDRTNEKLFF
>TRBV19
CASSISRGTEAFF
>TRBV29-1
CSVGQGIAGYTF
>TRBV5-1
CASSFGQGNSPLHF
>TRBV18
CASSPGKKGAEAFF
>TRBV19
CASSAPGSSYNEQFF
>TRBV2
CASSYSLNQPQHF
>TRBV5-1
CASSLKRGGIHNEQFF
>TRBV30
CAWGPLGGRGEKLFF
>TRBV5-1
CASSSGFSAGNTEAFF
>TRBV5-1
CASSPSGWGTEAFF
>TRBV12-3/TRBV12-4
CASSKTGKAEAFF
>TRBV11-3
CASSTRGGRLDTQYF
>TRBV2
CASSELRVDTGELFF
>TRBV5-1
CASSFAGTSLADTQYF
>TRBV9
CASSGVSGIQGGEQFF